This T cell receptor beta chain was captured in a study of blood T cell repertoires in COVID-19. Study-wide context: T cells, B-cell-depleted T cells, or PBMCs supplied cDNA or gDNA.

In the original workflow: Amplification with reference gene primers provided the estimates of nucleated cell counts. Sequencing used immunoSEQ multiplex PCR; TCRdb keeps in-frame clones, though not all of them. V and J calls plus clone size are reproduced from that table; the DNA served to infer D and trimming. The data hold over 150,000 clones, with roughly 84% observed a single time. There are 11 residues in the CDR3. V dropped 1 base and J dropped 6 bases, with 6 bases sitting between them. Germline loops: CDR1 DFQATT, CDR2 SNEGSKA (reference sequence). Seattle's enrolled individuals joined amid active infection and were then monitored longitudinally.

The V gene is TRBV20-1, the J gene TRBJ1-2; D possibly corresponds to TRBD1 (6 bases). The sequenced material came from peripheral blood. This receptor was taken from a woman in her sixties with COVID-19, enrolled during active disease. The CDR3 region is CSARGTDGYTF. Here the CDR3 DNA reads TGCAGTGCTAGAGGGACAGATGGCTACACCTTC.